This T cell receptor (beta chain) was identified in a study of T cell responses to AZD1222 COVID-19 vaccine (dated by TCRdb to the early 2020s). About the investigation overall: Because spike-specific TCR depth and breadth did not differ between the two schedules, AZD1222 recipients who got a second dose at roughly 4 weeks were pooled with those who got a second dose at roughly 12 weeks. TCR sequencing was performed for 230 to 250 trial participants, of whom 200 to 210 were given two doses of AZD1222 and approximately 25 were given two doses of MenACWY control vaccine. Trial participants were enrolled into age subgroups of 18-55, 56-69 and 70-plus years, which contained approximately 150, 28 and 58 TCR-sequenced participants, respectively.

Details on this clone: This receptor's antigen is unknown. It has no much larger one-base neighbor in the sample; base qualities were not kept.

What the work shows at the level of the full study, not this receptor alone: A significant rise in spike-specific TCR breadth and depth was observed after two AZD1222 doses relative to day 0 and relative to MenACWY recipients. Epitopes outside the regions mutated in the B.1.351 and B.1.1.7 variants were reportedly recognized by nearly half of the unique spike-specific TCRs. Participants were mostly white British, with more females than males. The authors suggested clonal diversity may have been underestimated. Because no day 14 peak-response samples were available, repertoires were characterized only after the peak T cell response. Vaccine-associated CD4 TCRs spanned the whole spike protein, with dominant responses in regions 160-218 and 743-854. The 56-69-year group was small, and its depth increase did not reach significance, likely because of low power. Conclusions about previously exposed vaccinees are limited, since just six or seven AZD1222 recipients were seropositive for SARS-CoV-2 at baseline.

The CDR3 regions of human TCRbeta chains were subjected to immunosequencing. As for how the authors treated the data: Repertoire TCRs were matched against a reference library of SARS-CoV-2-specific TCRs generated with the MIRA antigen-specificity platform. Breadth was defined as the fraction of unique TCRs that were SARS-CoV-2-associated. Depth was defined as the fraction of total T cells that were SARS-CoV-2-associated. Each spike-specific TCR was assigned to its reactive spike region and to a CD4 or CD8 class using the MIRA data. Log10-transformed breadth and depth values were compared by one-way ANOVA with Sidak's multiple comparisons tests. Drawn from immuneACCESS, this table holds only the in-frame rearrangements with V and J called that TCRdb kept. Clones are partly lost; checked studies trace under half to an unresolved V gene and leave the rest unexplained. From that table come the V and J calls and clone size; the DNA was used to work out D and trimming. Counted in this sample were 90,000 to 110,000 clones; roughly 91% of them appeared once. In total, the top ten clones hold over 8% of the sample.

The sample's time point, from its label and the paper: baseline before first vaccination. Vaccinee samples were obtained from the UK trials COV001 and COV002, which included a single-blind randomized controlled phase 2/3 trial of AZD1222 (ChAdOx1 nCoV-19) in healthy adults. For TCRbeta chain sequencing, PBMC samples were collected from trial participants at day 0 and at day 28 after the second dose. From the germline V gene, CDR1 is SGHTA and CDR2 is FQGNSA. From its cysteine to its phenylalanine, the CDR3 spans 15 amino acids. Only CDR3 DNA is held: 45 bases, read in frame from base 1. Deletion took 3 bases off V and 0 bases off J, with a span of 9 bases between the germline ends.

This specimen was peripheral blood, taken on day 0 of AZD1222 vaccination. The TCR sequence derives from an adult in good health. The V and J genes are TRBV7-2 and TRBJ1-5, with no confident D gene call. The DNA sequence follows: TGTGCCAGCAGCTTGGACGGGAATAGCAATCAGCCCCAGCATTTT. Its product reads: CASSLDGNSNQPQHF.